The 29 T cell receptor beta chains listed next were all sequenced from one sample in a study of Ad26.COV2.S vaccination and SARS-CoV-2 variants (dated by TCRdb to the early 2020s). According to the study, the label for this sample's treatment or condition signals: roughly 18 received Ad26.COV2.S at low or high dose, single or two shots; 5 received placebo; per-sample allocation not given. For vaccine and placebo recipients, the sequenced repertoires came from samples collected on day 63 after the first injection. The receptor library was made with the immunoSEQ multiplex PCR assay. TCRdb retrieved this table from immuneACCESS and kept in-frame rearrangements only. Not all clones are present; in checked studies, unresolved V genes account for under half, and no reason is known for the remainder. The sample includes over 350,000 clones, with approximately 86% observed a single time. The ten largest clones represent more than 3% of the sample.

The starting material was peripheral blood, obtained in a trial of Ad26.COV2.S vaccine versus placebo. Every receptor here comes from a person aged 18-60 years who received the Ad26.COV2.S COVID-19 vaccine or a placebo.

The chain is built from TRBV5-8 and TRBJ2-3; 13 positions agree with TRBD2. CDR1 is SGHTS and CDR2 is YDEGEE in the germline V gene. The CDR3 has 19 residues. V lost 4 bases and J lost 0; bases outside the gene matches: 11. For the CDR3, the DNA is TGTGCCAGCAGCCACCGGACTAGCGGGGGAGCCTCTAGCACAGATACGCAGTATTTT. Amino acids: CASSHRTSGGASSTDTQYF.

The chain couples TRBV27 to TRBJ2-5; 12 positions match TRBD2. Germline CDR1 and CDR2: MNHEY and SMNVEV (reference sequence). The CDR3 is made up of 17 amino acids. Trimming cost V 5 bases and J 5 bases; bases outside gene matches: 12. The CDR3 is CASSPLTSGGYRETQYF. CDR3 nucleotide sequence: TGTGCCAGCAGTCCCTTGACTAGCGGGGGTTATCGGGAGACCCAGTACTTC.

This chain connects TRBV6-6 to TRBJ1-4; no firm D call. The germline V gene encodes CDR1 MNHNY and CDR2 SVGAGI (reference sequence). The CDR3 loop spans 14 amino acids. With 6 bases removed from V and 5 bases from J, the gap between germline ends came to 13 bases. CDR3 bases: TGTGCCAGCAGAGACCAGGAAAACAATGAAAAACTGTTTTTT. Amino acid sequence: CASRDQENNEKLFF.

This clone was seen at least ten times. V is TRBV14 and J is TRBJ2-1, with D perhaps being TRBD1 or TRBD2 (5 bases each). The CDR3 sequence is 17 residues long. With 3 bases removed from V and 0 bases from J, the gap between germline ends came to 15 bases. Germline CDR1 SGHDN, CDR2 FVKESK. The CDR3 bases are TGTGCCAGCAGCCACCGGGACCCTTTTAGCTCCTACAATGAGCAGTTCTTC. Its translation: CASSHRDPFSSYNEQFF.

The J gene is TRBJ2-7, the V gene TRBV5-5; D is unclear. The CDR3 contains 13 residues. Germline V gives CDR1 SGHKS, CDR2 YYEKEE (reference sequence). V was pared by 3 bases and J by 2 bases, with 9 bases between. The CDR3 region is CASSWEQTYEQYF. For the CDR3, the DNA is TGTGCCAGCAGCTGGGAACAAACCTACGAGCAGTACTTC.

This clone has a single count. DNA of the CDR3: TGTGCCTCGAGGGAGGTGACTAATGAAAAACTGTTTTTT. Residues: CASREVTNEKLFF. This sequence joins TRBV10-3 and TRBJ1-4; no clear D. Between the trimmed V and J ends, which lost 11 bases and 2 bases, there was a span of 12 bases. CDR1 is ENHRY, CDR2 SYGVKD, per germline. This CDR3 region has 13 residues.

This clone was seen once. V and J are TRBV5-8 and TRBJ2-5; D unclear. Germline lookup yields CDR1 SGHTS and CDR2 YDEGEE. CDR3 size: 15 residues. Trimming left V 2 bases short and J 1 base short, with 12 bases between. The CDR3 spells CASSLIPWVQETQYF. For the CDR3, the DNA is TGTGCCAGCAGCTTAATCCCGTGGGTCCAAGAGACCCAGTACTTC.

The J gene is TRBJ2-7, the V gene TRBV6-5; D is tentatively TRBD1 or TRBD2 (6 bases each). V lost 6 bases, J lost 5 bases, and 14 bases lay in between. Germline V lookup: CDR1 MNHEY, CDR2 SVGAGI. The CDR3 totals 13 residues. The CDR3 is CASSRRGGDEQYF. Written as DNA, the CDR3 is TGTGCCAGCAGCCGCAGGGGAGGCGACGAGCAGTACTTC.

This clone was recorded a few times. The chain uses TRBV7-2 and TRBJ2-3; D uncertain. The CDR3 totals 17 residues. Germline CDR1 and CDR2: SGHTA and FQGNSA. Trimming stripped 5 bases from V and 2 bases from J, with 20 bases between. For the CDR3, the DNA is TGTGCCAGCAGCGCCCCAGTAATAGGTTCACTCACAGATACGCAGTATTTT. This gives the protein CASSAPVIGSLTDTQYF.

The rearrangement links TRBV7-2 to TRBJ1-4; perhaps TRBD1 as D (5 bases). CDR1 SGHTA and CDR2 FQGNSA come from the germline V gene. The CDR3 contains 17 residues. Trimming cost V 1 base and J 0 bases, with 12 bases left between them. This chain's CDR3 is CASSLEPGGATNEKLFF. In DNA, the CDR3 is TGTGCCAGCAGCTTAGAACCAGGAGGGGCAACTAATGAAAAACTGTTTTTT.

This chain links TRBV7-2 with TRBJ1-2, with 8 nucleotides matching TRBD1. The CDR3 totals 17 residues. Germline trimming cut 4 bases from V and 4 bases from J; bases unmatched to any gene: 14. Germline V gene sequence: CDR1 SGHTA, CDR2 FQGNSA. The CDR3 DNA is TGTGCCAGCAGCTCGGAGACCTCCAGGGGGCGCAGCTATGGCTACACCTTC. This gives the protein CASSSETSRGRSYGYTF.

V and J are TRBV19 and TRBJ1-3; TRBD1 agrees at 7 bases. The CDR3 sequence is 14 residues long. V shed 6 bases, J shed 2 bases, and the junction held 4 bases outside the gene matches. The germline gives CDR1 LNHDA, CDR2 SQIVND (reference sequence). As DNA, the CDR3 is TGTGCCAGTAGAACCGACAGGGCTGGAAACACCATATATTTT. Translated, it gives CASRTDRAGNTIYF.

The chain recombines TRBV30 with TRBJ1-1; no definite D call. CDR3 length: 13 residues. Germline V lookup: CDR1 GTSNPN, CDR2 SVGIG (reference sequence). Between the trimmed V and J ends, which lost 4 bases and 1 base, there was a span of 10 bases. The CDR3 nucleotides are TGTGCCTGGATAAGGGCAGGGAACACTGAAGCTTTCTTT. It yields the protein CAWIRAGNTEAFF.

This chain connects TRBV7-8 to TRBJ2-3, with 15 positions matching TRBD2. The length of the CDR3 is 18 residues. J gave up 7 bases and V 0 bases, and 8 bases lay outside the gene matches. The V gene's germline CDR1 is SGHVS and CDR2 FQNEAQ. In nucleotides, the CDR3 is TGTGCCAGCAGCTTAGCGCCGGGACTAGCGGGGGGCGGGTATACGCAGTATTTT. Encoded protein: CASSLAPGLAGGGYTQYF.

The chain couples TRBV5-1 to TRBJ2-5, with 10 bases lining up with TRBD2. There are 15 residues in the CDR3. Looked up from germline, CDR1 is SGHRS and CDR2 is YFSETQ. After removal of 7 bases from V and 5 bases from J, the junction contained 11 bases not matched to a gene. DNA of the CDR3: TGCGCCAGCGCGGAGGGGACTAGCGTCCCCGAGACCCAGTACTTC. Translation: CASAEGTSVPETQYF.

In DNA form, the CDR3 reads TGCGCCAGCAGCCAGCAACCCGTAGATCACAATGAGCAGTTCTTC. The encoded protein is CASSQQPVDHNEQFF. The V gene is TRBV4-1, the J gene TRBJ2-1; D is unclear. Germline lookup yields CDR1 MGHRA and CDR2 YSYEKL. V was pared by 3 bases and J by 5 bases, with 14 bases between. CDR3 length equals 15 residues.

J is TRBJ2-3 and V is TRBV19; a possible D gene is TRBD1 (5 bases). Germline V CDR1 and CDR2: LNHDA, SQIVND (reference sequence). The CDR3 is 14 residues long. The V and J ends lost 6 bases and 2 bases respectively, with 12 bases between them. The CDR3 DNA follows: TGTGCCAGTAGCTCCAGGGTATCCACAGATACGCAGTATTTT. Amino acid sequence: CASSSRVSTDTQYF.

The rearrangement links TRBV2 to TRBJ1-2; tentatively, D is TRBD1 (5 bases). V lost 6 bases and J lost 2, with 16 bases in between. Per the germline V gene, CDR1 is SNHLY and CDR2 is FYNNEI. This CDR3 comprises 15 residues. The CDR3 sequence is CASSATRGRNYGYTF. DNA for the CDR3: TGTGCCAGCAGCGCCACCCGGGGACGAAACTATGGCTACACCTTC.

This chain uses TRBV14 with TRBJ1-4; no clear D. The length of the CDR3 is 17 residues. The V and J ends lost 3 bases and 0 bases respectively, with 14 bases between them. Germline V gene sequence: CDR1 SGHDN, CDR2 FVKESK. This CDR3 is CASSHPVSGATNEKLFF. The CDR3 DNA is TGTGCCAGCAGCCACCCCGTGAGTGGCGCAACTAATGAAAAACTGTTTTTT.

This clone was found a few times. The chain uses TRBV6-2 or TRBV6-3 and TRBJ1-6; D is ambiguous. V lost 2 bases and J 10 bases, leaving 12 bases between the germline ends. The length of the CDR3 is 14 residues. CDR1 is MNHEY, CDR2 SVGEGT, per germline. CDR3 in DNA: TGTGCCAGCAGTTACGATGGCCTTAGATCACCCCTCCACTTT. Translation gives CASSYDGLRSPLHF.

This chain connects TRBV7-8 to TRBJ2-3; no definite D call. Looked up from germline, CDR1 is SGHVS and CDR2 is FQNEAQ. The CDR3 is 12 residues long. The V end lost 6 bases, the J end lost 4 bases, and 8 bases lay between the germline ends. Here the CDR3 reads CASSQTSDTQYF. CDR3 nucleotide sequence: TGTGCCAGCAGTCAGACCTCAGATACGCAGTATTTT.

The chain links TRBV4-1 to TRBJ2-7, with a possible D match to TRBD1 (6 bases). Trimming took off 6 bases at V and 4 bases at J, with 19 bases between the two ends. The CDR3 loop spans 15 amino acids. In germline, CDR1 is MGHRA, CDR2 YSYEKL. The CDR3 nucleotides read TGCGCCAGCAGACCAACGACAGGTTCTGGGTACGAGCAGTACTTC. The encoded protein is CASRPTTGSGYEQYF.

A note on this clone: Other nucleotide sequences from this sample produce the same CDR3. This CDR3 reads CASSFTSGQETQYF. CDR3 coding DNA: TGTGCCAGCAGCTTCACTAGCGGTCAAGAGACCCAGTACTTC. This chain links TRBV7-2 with TRBJ2-5; 8 bases are shared with TRBD2. The CDR3 is 14 amino acids. In germline, CDR1 is SGHTA, CDR2 FQGNSA. V trimming: 3 bases; J trimming: 2 bases; junction bases outside the gene matches: 2. Drawing the rest from reference TRBV7-2 and TRBJ2-5, the complete variable domain is GAGVSQSPSNKVTEKGKDVELRCDPISGHTALYWYRQSLGQGLEFLIYFQGNSAPDKSGLPSDRFSAERTGGSVSTLTIQRTQQEDSAVYLCASSFTSGQETQYFGPGTRLLVL.

The gene calls are TRBV5-4 and TRBJ2-3; D perhaps matches TRBD2 (7 bases). This CDR3 spans 15 amino acids. V lost 2 bases to trimming and J lost 2 bases, with 12 bases between them. Germline V gene lookup returns CDR1 SGHNT and CDR2 YYREEE (reference sequence). CDR3 nucleotide sequence: TGTGCCAGCAGCTTAGGGGGGGGTGCCACAGATACGCAGTATTTT. Translating it yields CASSLGGGATDTQYF.

J is TRBJ2-7 and V is TRBV13, with unresolved D. The V gene lost 5 bases and the J gene lost 9 bases, with 14 bases spanning the gap. This CDR3 spans 12 amino acids. Germline V lookup: CDR1 PRHDT, CDR2 FYEKMQ (reference sequence). The CDR3 DNA is TGTGCCAGCAGCGTCGGAGAGACCATGCAGTACTTC. It yields the protein CASSVGETMQYF.

The genes are TRBV6-5 and TRBJ2-1; 9 bases match TRBD1. With V trimmed by 4 bases and J by 10 bases, 8 bases remained unmatched. The germline V gene has CDR1 MNHEY and CDR2 SVGAGI. This CDR3 region has 14 residues. CDR3 in amino acids: CASSSGTGLGEQFF. CDR3 DNA: TGTGCCAGCAGTTCCGGGACAGGGCTAGGGGAGCAGTTCTTC.

This chain joins TRBV9 and TRBJ2-1; D is tentatively TRBD1 or TRBD2 (6 bases each). This CDR3 spans 14 amino acids. Germline lookup yields CDR1 SGDLS and CDR2 YYNGEE. V was shortened by 3 bases and J by 7 bases, with 14 bases between the two germline ends. The CDR3 is CASSEVQGRNEQFF. CDR3 coding DNA: TGTGCCAGCAGCGAGGTCCAGGGGAGGAATGAGCAGTTCTTC.

On this clone itself: This specimen includes other DNA sequences encoding the same CDR3. CDR3 in amino acids: CAWSGSGNTIYF. CDR3 coding DNA: TGTGCCTGGAGTGGCTCTGGAAACACCATATATTTT. J is TRBJ1-3 and V is TRBV30; the D is unclear. The V end lost 1 base, the J end lost 0 bases, and 1 base lay between the germline ends. Germline V CDR1 and CDR2: GTSNPN, SVGIG (reference sequence). The CDR3 loop spans 12 amino acids.

With regard to this clone: Relative to the germline gene, one junction end is altered; a read error may explain this. The chain links TRBV5-6 to TRBJ2-5; TRBD1 agrees at 8 bases. The CDR3 loop spans 13 amino acids. Germline loops: CDR1 SGHDT, CDR2 YYEEEE. CDR3: CTSSADRAKTQYF. The CDR3 nucleotides are TGTACCAGCAGCGCGGACAGGGCAAAGACCCAGTACTTC.